The rows below give T cell receptor beta chains drawn from one sample of a study of blood T cell repertoires in COVID-19. Only in-frame clones appear in the TCRdb table, and some are missing; sequencing was by immunoSEQ multiplex PCR. The table lists over 120,000 clones, roughly 85% of them singletons. Sequencing used PBMCs or T cells enriched from blood (not recorded which). The receptors here all came from a woman aged 45-65 years who had recovered from COVID-19. CDR3s include the opening cysteine and the closing phenylalanine or tryptophan. Fields, in order: clone size, V gene, J gene, D gene, CDR3 protein, CDR3 DNA. The D gene is left open where the match is weak. Size is omitted from some rows. Given values are once, few, many or a class for expanded clones.

NA	TRBV18	TRBJ2-7	NA	CASSPPSGSHEQYF	TGTGCCAGCTCACCACCGAGCGGGTCCCACGAGCAGTACTTC
NA	TRBV3-1/TRBV3-2	TRBJ1-5	NA	CASSQGSGNNQPQHF	TGTGCCAGCAGCCAAGGATCAGGGAACAATCAGCCCCAGCATTTT
few	TRBV11-1	TRBJ1-1	TRBD1	CASSPRTGRLTEAFF	TGTGCCAGCAGCCCGAGGACAGGGAGGTTAACTGAAGCTTTCTTT
NA	TRBV19	TRBJ1-6	NA	CASSIAADYNSPLHF	TGTGCCAGTAGTATTGCGGCAGACTATAATTCACCCCTCCACTTT
NA	TRBV19	TRBJ1-5	NA	CASSIAETEYSNQPQHF	TGTGCCAGTAGTATTGCGGAGACGGAATATAGCAATCAGCCCCAGCATTTT
NA	TRBV3-1/TRBV3-2	TRBJ2-2	TRBD1	CASSLGQGNTGELFF	TGTGCCAGCAGCCTCGGACAGGGCAACACCGGGGAGCTGTTTTTT
NA	TRBV4-1	TRBJ2-7	NA	CASSQSGLGTYEQYF	TGCGCCAGCAGCCAATCGGGACTCGGTACCTACGAGCAGTACTTC
NA	TRBV7-8	TRBJ1-6	TRBD1	CASSVQGQGYPLHF	TGTGCCAGCAGCGTTCAGGGACAGGGTTACCCCCTCCACTTT
NA	TRBV30	TRBJ1-2	NA	CAWTSRRYGYTF	TGTGCCTGGACCAGTAGGCGGTATGGCTACACCTTC
NA	TRBV27	TRBJ1-4	TRBD1	CASGGTGLRWAPEKLFF	TGTGCCAGCGGTGGGACAGGGTTGAGGTGGGCGCCTGAAAAACTGTTTTTT
once	TRBV2	TRBJ1-4	NA	CASSPGQTNEKLFF	TGTGCCAGCAGTCCAGGACAAACGAACGAAAAACTGTTTTTT
NA	TRBV27	TRBJ2-1	NA	CASSPLFLSSYNEQFF	TGTGCCAGCAGTCCCCTCTTCCTAAGCTCCTACAATGAGCAGTTCTTC
NA	TRBV5-1	TRBJ2-1	TRBD1	CASSLGDRGKVEQFF	TGCGCCAGCAGCTTGGGGGACAGGGGAAAGGTTGAGCAGTTCTTC
NA	TRBV7-6	TRBJ1-5	NA	CASSPTGNGNQPQHF	TGTGCCAGCAGCCCGACAGGAAATGGCAATCAGCCCCAGCATTTT
NA	TRBV28	TRBJ2-7	NA	CASSLFGEQYF	TGTGCCAGCAGTTTATTCGGGGAGCAGTACTTC
NA	TRBV5-8	TRBJ1-4	NA	CASSLRGFSDEKLFF	TGTGCCAGCAGCCTCAGGGGATTCAGTGATGAAAAACTGTTTTTT
NA	TRBV7-9	TRBJ1-6	TRBD1	CASSLALGTGSYNSPLHF	TGTGCCAGCAGCTTAGCGCTGGGGACAGGCTCCTATAATTCACCCCTCCACTTT
NA	TRBV5-4	TRBJ2-2	TRBD1	CASSLGGTGNAGELFF	TGTGCCAGCAGCTTGGGTGGGACAGGGAACGCCGGGGAGCTGTTTTTT
NA	TRBV7-8	TRBJ1-1	TRBD1	CASSLGQGFMNTEAFF	TGTGCCAGCAGCCTAGGACAGGGATTCATGAACACTGAAGCTTTCTTT
NA	TRBV5-5	TRBJ2-2	TRBD2	CASSITSGRQTGELFF	TGTGCCAGCAGCATCACTAGCGGGAGGCAAACCGGGGAGCTGTTTTTT
NA	TRBV4-1	TRBJ1-5	NA	CASSRRGGDSNQPQHF	TGCGCCAGCAGCCGCCGCGGAGGGGATAGCAATCAGCCCCAGCATTTT
few	TRBV7-9	TRBJ2-1	TRBD2	CASSLNKRGLNEQFF	TGTGCCAGCAGCTTAAATAAGCGGGGGCTCAATGAGCAGTTCTTC
NA	TRBV5-6	TRBJ2-1	TRBD1	CASSSGTGQYNEQFF	TGTGCCAGCAGCTCAGGGACAGGTCAGTACAATGAGCAGTTCTTC
NA	TRBV2	TRBJ1-2	TRBD1	CASSEWDSAYGYTF	TGTGCCAGCAGTGAATGGGACAGTGCGTATGGCTACACCTTC
NA	TRBV18	TRBJ2-2	NA	CASSPGTPYTGELFF	TGTGCCAGCTCTCCCGGGACTCCATACACCGGGGAGCTGTTTTTT
NA	TRBV7-3	TRBJ2-1	TRBD2	CASSALAGGINEQFF	TGTGCCAGCAGCGCCCTAGCGGGAGGTATCAATGAGCAGTTCTTC
NA	TRBV5-1	TRBJ2-5	TRBD2	CASSLELAGGRETQYF	TGCGCCAGCAGCTTGGAACTAGCGGGAGGCCGGGAGACCCAGTACTTC
NA	TRBV12-3/TRBV12-4	TRBJ2-3	TRBD2	CASTPGGADTQYF	TGTGCCAGCACCCCCGGGGGGGCTGATACGCAGTATTTT
NA	TRBV2	TRBJ2-7	TRBD2	CASSEGTSGNYEQYF	TGTGCCAGCAGTGAAGGGACTAGCGGGAACTACGAGCAGTACTTC
once	TRBV10-3	TRBJ2-7	TRBD2	CAISEGLAGEQYF	TGTGCCATCAGTGAGGGACTAGCGGGCGAGCAGTACTTC
NA	TRBV6-2/TRBV6-3	TRBJ2-3	TRBD2	CASSPTSGFTDTQYF	TGTGCCAGCAGTCCCACTAGCGGATTCACAGATACGCAGTATTTT
few	TRBV12-3/TRBV12-4	TRBJ2-5	NA	CASSLGSQETQYF	TGTGCCAGCAGTTTGGGCAGCCAAGAGACCCAGTACTTC
once	TRBV4-1	TRBJ2-7	TRBD2	CASSQFGGSSEQYF	TGCGCCAGCAGCCAATTCGGGGGGAGTAGCGAGCAGTACTTC
NA	TRBV27	TRBJ2-7	TRBD1	CASRETGFPYEQYF	TGTGCCAGCAGGGAGACAGGGTTTCCCTACGAGCAGTACTTC
NA	TRBV5-1	TRBJ1-1	TRBD1	CASSIMTGVNTEAFF	TGCGCCAGCAGCATAATGACAGGGGTGAACACTGAAGCTTTCTTT
NA	TRBV12-3/TRBV12-4	TRBJ1-2	TRBD1	CASRTGGDGYTF	TGTGCCAGCAGGACAGGGGGGGATGGCTACACCTTC
NA	TRBV5-4	TRBJ1-1	NA	CASKGANTEAFF	TGTGCCAGCAAGGGAGCGAACACTGAAGCTTTCTTT
NA	TRBV4-2	TRBJ1-1	NA	CASSQPVLLGATEAFF	TGTGCCAGCAGCCAACCCGTTCTACTGGGGGCAACTGAAGCTTTCTTT
once	TRBV10-2	TRBJ2-7	TRBD2	CASSGTGTSGRVVYEQYF	TGCGCCAGCAGTGGCACCGGGACTAGCGGGAGAGTTGTCTACGAGCAGTACTTC
NA	TRBV5-4	TRBJ2-7	TRBD2	CASSKGPPSGGGYEQYF	TGTGCCAGCAGCAAAGGCCCCCCTAGCGGCGGGGGGTACGAGCAGTACTTC
NA	TRBV5-1	TRBJ2-3	TRBD1	CASSGTGGGDTQYF	TGCGCCAGCAGCGGGACAGGGGGCGGTGATACGCAGTATTTT
NA	TRBV28	TRBJ1-1	NA	CASSLRIHNGDTEAFF	TGTGCCAGCAGTTTACGGATACATAACGGGGACACTGAAGCTTTCTTT
few	TRBV30	TRBJ1-1	NA	CAWSKPAVAEAFF	TGTGCCTGGAGCAAGCCTGCCGTAGCGGAAGCTTTCTTT
NA	TRBV19	TRBJ2-1	NA	CASSVPRALYNEQFF	TGTGCCAGTAGTGTCCCTCGAGCCCTGTACAATGAGCAGTTCTTC
NA	TRBV28	TRBJ2-1	TRBD2	CASSYPLAGGPGEQFF	TGTGCCAGCAGCTATCCGCTAGCGGGAGGGCCGGGTGAGCAGTTCTTC
NA	TRBV5-6	TRBJ2-7	NA	CASSDPRGGVEQYF	TGTGCCAGCAGCGACCCGAGGGGGGGCGTCGAGCAGTACTTC
NA	TRBV6-5	TRBJ2-6	NA	CASSSGAGANVLTF	TGTGCCAGCAGTTCAGGGGCCGGGGCCAACGTCCTGACTTTC
NA	TRBV7-2	TRBJ2-3	NA	CASSHQLSKKLTDTQYF	TGTGCCAGCAGTCATCAACTGTCTAAGAAGCTCACAGATACGCAGTATTTT
NA	TRBV19	TRBJ2-5	TRBD2	CASSIRPSGQETQYF	TGTGCCAGTAGTATCCGTCCTAGCGGGCAAGAGACCCAGTACTTC